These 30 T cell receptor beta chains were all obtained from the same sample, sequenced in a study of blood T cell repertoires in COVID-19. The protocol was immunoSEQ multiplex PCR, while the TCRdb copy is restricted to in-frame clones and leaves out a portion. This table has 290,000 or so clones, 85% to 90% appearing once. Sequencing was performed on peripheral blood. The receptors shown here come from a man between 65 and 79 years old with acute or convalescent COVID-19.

CDR3 nucleotides: TGTGCCAGCAGCTTAGGTATGAGCTCTGGGGCCAACGTCCTGACTTTC. Protein: CASSLGMSSGANVLTF. The gene calls are TRBV7-8 and TRBJ2-6; D uncertain. Germline lookup yields CDR1 SGHVS and CDR2 FQNEAQ. The V end was cut by 1 base, the J end by 0 bases, with 7 bases between. This CDR3 has 16 amino acids.

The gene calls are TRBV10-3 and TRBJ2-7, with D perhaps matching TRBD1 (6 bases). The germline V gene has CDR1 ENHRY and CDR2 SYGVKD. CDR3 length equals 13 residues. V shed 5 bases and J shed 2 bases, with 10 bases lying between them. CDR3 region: CAISRQDTYEQYF. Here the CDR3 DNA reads TGTGCCATCAGTCGACAGGATACCTACGAGCAGTACTTC.

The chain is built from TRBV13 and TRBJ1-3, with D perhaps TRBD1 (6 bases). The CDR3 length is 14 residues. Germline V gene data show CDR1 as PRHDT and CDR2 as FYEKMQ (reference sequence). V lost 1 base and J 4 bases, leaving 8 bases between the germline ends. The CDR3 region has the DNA TGTGCCAGCAGCTTAGCAGGGGCCGGAAACACCATATATTTT. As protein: CASSLAGAGNTIYF.

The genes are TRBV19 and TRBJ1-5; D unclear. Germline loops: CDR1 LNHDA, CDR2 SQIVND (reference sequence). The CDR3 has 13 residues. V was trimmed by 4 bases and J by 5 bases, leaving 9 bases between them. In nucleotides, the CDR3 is TGTGCCAGTAGTAGGATTCGGGATCAGCCCCAGCATTTT. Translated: CASSRIRDQPQHF.

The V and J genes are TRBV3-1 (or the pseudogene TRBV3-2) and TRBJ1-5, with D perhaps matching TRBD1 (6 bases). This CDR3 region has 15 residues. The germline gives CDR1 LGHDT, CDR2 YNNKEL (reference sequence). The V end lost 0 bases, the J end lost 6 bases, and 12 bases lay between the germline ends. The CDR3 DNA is TGTGCCAGCAGCCAAGATAGCACAGGGAGTCAGCCCCAGCATTTT. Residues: CASSQDSTGSQPQHF.

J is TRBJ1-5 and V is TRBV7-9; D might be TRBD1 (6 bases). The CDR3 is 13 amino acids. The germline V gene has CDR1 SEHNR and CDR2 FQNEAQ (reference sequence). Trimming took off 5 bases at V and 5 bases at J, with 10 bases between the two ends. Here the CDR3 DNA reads TGTGCCAGCAGCCGGGACACAGATCAGCCCCAGCATTTT. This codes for CASSRDTDQPQHF. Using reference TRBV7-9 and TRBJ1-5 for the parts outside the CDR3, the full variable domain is DTGVSQNPRHKITKRGQNVTFRCDPISEHNRLYWYRQTLGQGPEFLTYFQNEAQLEKSRLLSDRFSAERPKGSFSTLEIQRTEQGDSAMYLCASSRDTDQPQHFGDGTRLSIL.

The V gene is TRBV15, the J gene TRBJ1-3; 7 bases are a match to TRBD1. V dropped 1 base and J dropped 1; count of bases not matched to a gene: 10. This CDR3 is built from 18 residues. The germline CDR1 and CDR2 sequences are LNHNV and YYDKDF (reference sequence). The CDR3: CATSRGTGHAGSGNTIYF. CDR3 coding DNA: TGTGCCACCAGCAGAGGGACAGGCCACGCCGGGTCTGGAAACACCATATATTTT. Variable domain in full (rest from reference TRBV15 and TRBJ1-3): DAMVIQNPRYQVTQFGKPVTLSCSQTLNHNVMYWYQQKSSQAPKLLFHYYDKDFNNEADTPDNFQSRRPNTSFCFLDIRSPGLGDTAMYLCATSRGTGHAGSGNTIYFGEGSWLTVV.

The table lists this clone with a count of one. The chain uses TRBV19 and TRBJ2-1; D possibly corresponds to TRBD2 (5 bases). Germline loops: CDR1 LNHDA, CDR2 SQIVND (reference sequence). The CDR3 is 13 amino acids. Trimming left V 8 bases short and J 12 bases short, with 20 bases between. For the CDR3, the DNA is TGTGCCAGTTGGGGATCCCAAGGGAGACCGCAGTTCTTC. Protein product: CASWGSQGRPQFF.

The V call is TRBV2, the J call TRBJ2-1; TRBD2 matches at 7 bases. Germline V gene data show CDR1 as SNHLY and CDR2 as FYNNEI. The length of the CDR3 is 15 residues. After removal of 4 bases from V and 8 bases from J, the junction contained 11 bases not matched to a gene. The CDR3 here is CASSGTAGIKYEQFF. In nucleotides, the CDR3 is TGTGCCAGCAGTGGAACAGCGGGAATCAAGTATGAGCAGTTCTTC.

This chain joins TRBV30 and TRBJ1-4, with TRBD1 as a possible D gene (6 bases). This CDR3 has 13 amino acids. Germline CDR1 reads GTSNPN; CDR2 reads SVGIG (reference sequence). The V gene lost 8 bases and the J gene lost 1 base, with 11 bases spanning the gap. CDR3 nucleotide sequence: TGTGCCCAACCGGACAGAACTAATGAAAAACTGTTTTTT. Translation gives CAQPDRTNEKLFF.

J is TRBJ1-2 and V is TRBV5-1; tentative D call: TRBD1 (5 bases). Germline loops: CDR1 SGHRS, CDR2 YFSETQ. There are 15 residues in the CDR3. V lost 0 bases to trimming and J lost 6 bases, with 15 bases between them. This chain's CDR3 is CASSLAGQGSNGYTF. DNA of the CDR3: TGCGCCAGCAGCTTGGCCGGGCAGGGCAGCAATGGCTACACCTTC.

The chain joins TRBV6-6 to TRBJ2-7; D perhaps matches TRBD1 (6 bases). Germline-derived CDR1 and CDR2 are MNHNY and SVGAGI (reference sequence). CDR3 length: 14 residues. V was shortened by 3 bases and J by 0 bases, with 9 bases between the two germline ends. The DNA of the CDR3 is TGTGCCAGCAGTTATACACAGGGCTCCTACGAGCAGTACTTC. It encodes CASSYTQGSYEQYF.

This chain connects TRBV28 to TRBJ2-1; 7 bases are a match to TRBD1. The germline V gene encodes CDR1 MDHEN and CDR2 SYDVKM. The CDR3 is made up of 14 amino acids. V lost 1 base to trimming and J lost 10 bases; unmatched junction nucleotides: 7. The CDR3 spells CASSLSTGPREQFF. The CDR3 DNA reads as TGTGCCAGCAGTTTATCGACAGGGCCTAGGGAGCAGTTCTTC. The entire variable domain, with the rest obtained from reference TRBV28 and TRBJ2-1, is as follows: DVKVTQSSRYLVKRTGEKVFLECVQDMDHENMFWYRQDPGLGLRLIYFSYDVKMKEKGDIPEGYSVSREKKERFSLILESASTNQTSMYLCASSLSTGPREQFFGPGTRLTVL.

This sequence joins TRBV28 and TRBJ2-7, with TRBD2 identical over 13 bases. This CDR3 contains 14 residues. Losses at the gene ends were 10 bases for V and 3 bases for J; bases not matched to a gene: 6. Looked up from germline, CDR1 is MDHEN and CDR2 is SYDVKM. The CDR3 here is CATHGLAGDYEQYF. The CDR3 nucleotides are TGTGCCACCCACGGACTAGCGGGGGACTACGAGCAGTACTTC.

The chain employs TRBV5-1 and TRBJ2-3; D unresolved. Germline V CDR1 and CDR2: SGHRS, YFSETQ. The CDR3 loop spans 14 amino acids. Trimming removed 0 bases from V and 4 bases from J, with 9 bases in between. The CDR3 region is CASSLALAADTQYF. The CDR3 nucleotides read TGCGCCAGCAGCTTGGCCTTAGCAGCAGATACGCAGTATTTT.

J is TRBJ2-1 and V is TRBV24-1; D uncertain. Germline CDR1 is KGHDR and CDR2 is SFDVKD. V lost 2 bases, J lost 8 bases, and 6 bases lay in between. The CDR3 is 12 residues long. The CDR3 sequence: CATSDSGDEQFF. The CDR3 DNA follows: TGTGCCACCAGTGATTCAGGTGATGAGCAGTTCTTC.

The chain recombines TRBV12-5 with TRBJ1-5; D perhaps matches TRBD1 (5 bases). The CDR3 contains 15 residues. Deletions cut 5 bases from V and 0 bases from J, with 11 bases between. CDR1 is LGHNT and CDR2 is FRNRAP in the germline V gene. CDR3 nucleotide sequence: TGTGCTAGTGGTGAGACAGAATATAGCAATCAGCCCCAGCATTTT. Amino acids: CASGETEYSNQPQHF.

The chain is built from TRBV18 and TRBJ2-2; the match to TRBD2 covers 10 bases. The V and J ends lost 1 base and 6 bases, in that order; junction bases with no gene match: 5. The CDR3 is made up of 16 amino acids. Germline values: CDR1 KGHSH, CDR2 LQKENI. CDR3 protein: CASSPLAGGDAGELFF. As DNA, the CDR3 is TGTGCCAGCTCACCACTAGCGGGAGGAGACGCCGGGGAGCTGTTTTTT.

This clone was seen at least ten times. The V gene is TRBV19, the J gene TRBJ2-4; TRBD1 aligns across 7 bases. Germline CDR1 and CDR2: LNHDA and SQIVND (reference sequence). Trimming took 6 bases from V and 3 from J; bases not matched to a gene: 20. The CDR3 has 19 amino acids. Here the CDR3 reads CASRSAGTEHRVGKNIQYF. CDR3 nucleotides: TGTGCCAGTAGATCCGCCGGGACAGAACACAGGGTGGGCAAAAACATTCAGTACTTC.

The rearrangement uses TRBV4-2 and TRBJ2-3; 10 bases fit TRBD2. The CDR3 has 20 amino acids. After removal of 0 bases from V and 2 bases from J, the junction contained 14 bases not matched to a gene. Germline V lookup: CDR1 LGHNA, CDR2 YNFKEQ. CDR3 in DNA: TGTGCCAGCAGCCAAGATCCGCCCAGCGGGAGGGCCGTAGACACAGATACGCAGTATTTT. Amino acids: CASSQDPPSGRAVDTDTQYF.

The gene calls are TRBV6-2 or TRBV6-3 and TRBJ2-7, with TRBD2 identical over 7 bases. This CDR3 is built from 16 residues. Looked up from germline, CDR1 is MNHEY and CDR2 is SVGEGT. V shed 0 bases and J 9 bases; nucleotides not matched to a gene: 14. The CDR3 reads CASSYSARGEMRGQYF. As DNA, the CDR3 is TGTGCCAGCAGTTACTCGGCACGGGGGGAGATGAGAGGGCAGTACTTC.

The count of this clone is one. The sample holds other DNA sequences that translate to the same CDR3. The CDR3 region is CASSQGQGRTEAFF. In DNA form, the CDR3 reads TGTGCCAGCAGCCAAGGACAGGGTCGCACTGAAGCTTTCTTT. The chain uses TRBV5-6 and TRBJ1-1, with 8 bases lining up with TRBD1. The CDR3 is 14 residues long. In germline, CDR1 is SGHDT, CDR2 YYEEEE. Trimming took 4 bases from V and 4 from J; bases not matched to a gene: 6.

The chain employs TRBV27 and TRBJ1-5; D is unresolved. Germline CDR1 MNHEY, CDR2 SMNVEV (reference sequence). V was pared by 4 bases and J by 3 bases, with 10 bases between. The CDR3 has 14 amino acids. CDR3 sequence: CASSSRGYNQPQHF. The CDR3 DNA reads TGTGCCAGCAGTTCCCGGGGATACAATCAGCCCCAGCATTTT.

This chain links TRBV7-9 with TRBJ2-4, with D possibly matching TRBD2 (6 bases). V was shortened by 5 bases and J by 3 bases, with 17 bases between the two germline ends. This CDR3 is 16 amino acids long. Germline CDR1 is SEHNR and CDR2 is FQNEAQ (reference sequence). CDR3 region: CASSPLSGRGKNIQYF. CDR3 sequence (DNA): TGTGCCAGCAGCCCCTTGAGCGGGCGGGGCAAAAACATTCAGTACTTC.

The CDR3 coding sequence is TGTGCCATCTTCAACCCGCAGGCCTATGGCTACACCTTC. Translation: CAIFNPQAYGYTF. J is TRBJ1-2 and V is TRBV11-2; D gene ambiguous. Trimming removed 10 bases from V and 4 bases from J, with 16 bases in between. Germline V gene lookup returns CDR1 SGHAT and CDR2 FQNNGV. The CDR3 is made up of 13 amino acids.

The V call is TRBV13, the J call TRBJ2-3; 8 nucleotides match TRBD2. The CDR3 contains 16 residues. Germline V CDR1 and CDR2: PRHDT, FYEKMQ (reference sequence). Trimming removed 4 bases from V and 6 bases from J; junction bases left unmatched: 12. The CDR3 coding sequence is TGTGCCAGCAGCTCCCCGGCTCTAGCGGGTGGGGATACGCAGTATTTT. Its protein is CASSSPALAGGDTQYF.

CDR3 DNA sequence: TGTGCCAGCAGTAATTGGAGAACTACTGGCCTCGAGCAGTACTTC. Translating it yields CASSNWRTTGLEQYF. This chain links TRBV27 with TRBJ2-7; D remains ambiguous. Germline V gene sequence: CDR1 MNHEY, CDR2 SMNVEV (reference sequence). The ends were cut back, 5 bases at V and 6 bases at J, with 20 bases in the middle. The CDR3 runs 15 residues.

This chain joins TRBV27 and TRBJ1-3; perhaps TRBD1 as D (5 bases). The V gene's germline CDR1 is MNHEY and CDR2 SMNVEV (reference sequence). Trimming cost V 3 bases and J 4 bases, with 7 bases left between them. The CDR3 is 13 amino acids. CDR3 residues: CASSFNRGNTIYF. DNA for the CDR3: TGTGCCAGCAGTTTCAACAGGGGAAACACCATATATTTT.

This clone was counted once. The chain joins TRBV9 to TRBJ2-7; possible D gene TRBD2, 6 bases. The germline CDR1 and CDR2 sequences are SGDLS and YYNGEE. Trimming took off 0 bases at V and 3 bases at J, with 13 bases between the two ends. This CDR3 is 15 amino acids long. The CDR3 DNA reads TGTGCCAGCAGCGTAGGGGTAGCGGTGTTCTACGAGCAGTACTTC. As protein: CASSVGVAVFYEQYF.

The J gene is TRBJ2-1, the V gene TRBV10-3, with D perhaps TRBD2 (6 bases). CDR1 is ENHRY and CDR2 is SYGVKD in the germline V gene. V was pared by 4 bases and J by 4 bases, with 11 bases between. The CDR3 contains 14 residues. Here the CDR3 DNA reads TGTGCCATCAGTGGAGGGGACTTATACAATGAGCAGTTCTTC. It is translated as CAISGGDLYNEQFF.